A selection of T cell receptor beta chains follows, all from one sample in a study of T cells after yellow fever vaccination. TCRdb used MiXCR to reprocess the 5' RACE reads, holding one entry per CDR3 protein. The sample includes about 200,000 distinct CDR3 sequences, about 3% of them seen just once. Specimen: CD4+ T cells sorted from PBMCs, collected 10 days after the yellow fever booster vaccination. The receptor set was obtained from a man aged 18 to 35 who received the YFV17D yellow fever vaccine. The CDR3 runs from the conserved cysteine through the conserved F or W. A D gene is named only where the DNA matches it firmly. Clone size, where shown, is once, few, many, or a class for clones that have expanded.

V gene,D gene,J gene,clone size,CDR3 protein,CDR3 DNA
TRBV11-1,-,TRBJ1-1,-,CASRPTGRVMNTEAFF,TGTGCCAGCAGACCGACGGGGAGGGTCATGAACACTGAAGCTTTCTTT
TRBV5-1,-,TRBJ2-5,many,CASSLQGSEETQYF,TGCGCCAGCAGCCTACAGGGTTCGGAGGAGACCCAGTACTTC
TRBV20-1,TRBD2,TRBJ2-1,-,CSAPQRGGNSYNEQFF,TGCAGTGCACCCCAGCGGGGGGGCAACTCCTACAATGAGCAGTTCTTC
TRBV7-2,-,TRBJ1-1,-,CASSLGGAVTEAFF,TGTGCCAGCAGCTTAGGGGGGGCGGTTACTGAAGCTTTCTTT
TRBV30,-,TRBJ1-5,-,CAWSALGNQPQHF,TGTGCCTGGAGTGCGTTGGGCAATCAGCCCCAGCATTTT
TRBV20-1,-,TRBJ2-1,-,CSASRSEISSYNEQFF,TGCAGTGCTAGCCGCTCAGAGATTAGCTCCTACAATGAGCAGTTCTTC
TRBV12-3/TRBV12-4,-,TRBJ1-5,few,CASSPGQIIYSNQPQHF,TGTGCCAGCAGCCCTGGACAGATTATTTATAGCAATCAGCCCCAGCATTTT
TRBV28,-,TRBJ2-3,many,CASSLSGMASTDTQYF,TGTGCCAGCAGTTTGAGCGGTATGGCTAGCACAGATACGCAGTATTTT
TRBV7-6,TRBD1,TRBJ2-7,few,CASSLYSGTGGNEQYF,TGTGCCAGCAGCTTATATTCGGGGACAGGGGGCAACGAGCAGTACTTC
TRBV7-9,TRBD1,TRBJ2-2,many,CASSPVGQDYTGELFF,TGTGCCAGCAGCCCTGTGGGACAGGATTACACCGGGGAGCTGTTTTTT
TRBV7-2,-,TRBJ2-7,-,CASSFSPGAYEQYF,TGTGCCAGCAGCTTTAGCCCGGGGGCCTACGAGCAGTACTTC
TRBV18,TRBD2,TRBJ2-2,-,CASSPPPSGGARTGELFF,TGTGCCAGCTCACCACCTCCTAGCGGGGGGGCCAGGACCGGGGAGCTGTTTTTT
TRBV14,-,TRBJ1-4,many,CASSQAYGRSRATNEKLFF,TGTGCCAGCAGCCAGGCCTACGGGCGGTCCAGGGCAACTAATGAAAAACTGTTTTTT